This T cell receptor beta chain came from a study of CD8+ T cells in alopecia areata. The wider study: Skin-grafted roughly 7-11-week-old female C3H/HeJ mice received tissue from 6-12-month-old C3H/HeJ donors with spontaneous alopecia. Broader study findings: Across lesional scalp, and particularly alopecia totalis/universalis, clonality surpassed that of normal scalp. Clarity of TCR sharing across patients fell short of that in mice, possibly HLA-related.

This clone was detected only a few times. Its antigen is currently unknown. Germline and genes: mouse. The CDR3 end is not reached by the read, which stops 4 residues before it; the germline J gene fills it in. The CDR3 extends over 17 amino acids. Trimming took 1 base from V and 0 from J; bases not matched to a gene: 5. The germline gives CDR1 SGHSN, CDR2 HYEKVE. Scientists pooled cutaneous lymph node cells and sorted them on CD4, CD8alpha, NKG2D, NKG2ACE and other markers. RNA extraction was followed by reverse transcription into cDNA, which acted as the sequencing template. Clones were read by immunoSEQ multiplex PCR, and TCRdb kept only the in-frame ones, dropping some. In total the sample includes over 250,000 clones, none of them seen once.

The chain is built from TRBV12-1 and TRBJ2-4, with 11 bases lining up with TRBD2. The sequence derives from a C3H/HeJ mouse with alopecia areata. For this mouse line, the MHC haplotype is H2-k. Sequencing was done on a sample of CD4+ T cells sorted from a lymph node. The CDR3 region is CASSLSGTGGSQNTLYF. CDR3 DNA, as far as it was read: TGTGCCAGCTCTCTGTCCGGGACTGGGGGTAGTCAAAAC.